The 25 T cell receptor beta chains reported below all come from one sample, sequenced in a study of blood T cell repertoires in COVID-19. Assay used: immunoSEQ multiplex PCR; TCRdb lists only in-frame clones, some missing. The table lists 200,000 to 250,000 clones, approximately 82% of them singletons. The sequencing sample was made of peripheral blood. All receptors come from a man aged 25 to 40 who had recovered from COVID-19.

The V and J genes are TRBV6-2 or TRBV6-3 and TRBJ1-4; no firm D call. The CDR3 extends over 11 amino acids. The V end lost 6 bases, the J end lost 8 bases, and 7 bases lay between the germline ends. Germline CDR1 and CDR2: MNHEY and SVGEGT. The CDR3 DNA is TGTGCCAGCAGCCCTAGCGAAAAACTGTTTTTT. Protein: CASSPSEKLFF.

V gene TRBV3-1 (or the pseudogene TRBV3-2) combines with J gene TRBJ2-5; D might be TRBD2 (5 bases). V lost 2 bases to trimming and J lost 5 bases, with 15 bases between them. The CDR3 consists of 15 residues. CDR1 is LGHDT and CDR2 is YNNKEL in the germline V gene (reference sequence). The CDR3 coding sequence is TGTGCCAGCAGCCAATTCCGTCTAGCTGGGGAGACCCAGTACTTC. This codes for CASSQFRLAGETQYF.

J is TRBJ2-6 and V is TRBV3-1 (or the pseudogene TRBV3-2); tentatively, D is TRBD2 (5 bases). Germline V gives CDR1 LGHDT, CDR2 YNNKEL (reference sequence). Between the trimmed V and J ends, which lost 0 bases and 3 bases, there was a span of 18 bases. The CDR3 has 19 amino acids. CDR3 DNA: TGTGCCAGCAGCCAAGAAAGGCTCGGAGGTCTGAGTGGGGCCAACGTCCTGACTTTC. This sequence encodes CASSQERLGGLSGANVLTF.

V usage is TRBV15 and J usage is TRBJ1-5; D unclear. CDR1 is LNHNV, CDR2 YYDKDF, per germline (reference sequence). The CDR3 is 15 residues long. V was cut by 5 bases and J by 7 bases, with 18 bases left in between. The CDR3 nucleotides read TGTGCCACCAGCGTCCAAAACAGCGGAGGGCAGCCCCAGCATTTT. It specifies CATSVQNSGGQPQHF.

The chain recombines TRBV5-1 with TRBJ2-1; possible D gene TRBD1, 5 bases. Between the trimmed V and J ends, which lost 0 bases and 0 bases, there was a span of 10 bases. CDR1 and CDR2 (germline): SGHRS, YFSETQ. The CDR3 has 16 residues. DNA of the CDR3: TGCGCCAGCAGCTTGGAATCAACAGGCTCCTACAATGAGCAGTTCTTC. As protein: CASSLESTGSYNEQFF.

The rearrangement joins TRBV6-1 to TRBJ2-7; possibly TRBD2 for D (5 bases). Germline loops: CDR1 MNHNS, CDR2 SASEGT. The CDR3 length is 14 residues. V was shortened by 2 bases and J by 6 bases, with 14 bases between the two germline ends. CDR3 amino acids: CASSEIRGGGEQYV. CDR3 DNA sequence: TGTGCCAGCAGTGAAATACGGGGTGGCGGCGAGCAGTACGTC.

This chain joins TRBV5-4 and TRBJ2-3, with D hard to call. Trimming took 3 bases from V and 2 from J, leaving 4 bases between them. The CDR3 consists of 12 residues. From germline, CDR1 is SGHNT and CDR2 YYREEE (reference sequence). CDR3 in amino acids: CASSSNTDTQYF. Here the CDR3 DNA reads TGTGCCAGCAGCTCAAACACAGATACGCAGTATTTT. Combining the CDR3 with reference TRBV5-4 and TRBJ2-3 gives the whole variable domain ETGVTQSPTHLIKTRGQQVTLRCSSQSGHNTVSWYQQALGQGPQFIFQYYREEENGRGNFPPRFSGLQFPNYSSELNVNALELDDSALYLCASSSNTDTQYFGPGTRLTVL.

The chain uses TRBV9 and TRBJ2-5; a possible D gene is TRBD2 (5 bases). Germline V gives CDR1 SGDLS, CDR2 YYNGEE. CDR3 size: 14 residues. The V end was cut by 0 bases, the J end by 7 bases, with 13 bases between. CDR3 protein: CASSVGMDSPTQYF. The CDR3 DNA sequence: TGTGCCAGCAGCGTAGGCATGGACTCACCGACCCAGTACTTC. The full variable domain, with the rest looked up from reference TRBV9 and TRBJ2-5, is DSGVTQTPKHLITATGQRVTLRCSPRSGDLSVYWYQQSLDQGLQFLIQYYNGEERAKGNILERFSAQQFPDLHSELNLSSLELGDSALYFCASSVGMDSPTQYFGPGTRLLVL.

Points on this clone: Different DNA sequences within this sample yield the same CDR3. The rearrangement joins TRBV29-1 to TRBJ1-4; TRBD1 might be the D (6 bases). V was trimmed by 6 bases and J by 4 bases, leaving 6 bases between them. Germline V lookup: CDR1 SQVTM, CDR2 ANQGSEA. The length of the CDR3 is 11 residues. CDR3 nucleotide sequence: TGCAGCGTGGACAGTAATGAAAAACTGTTTTTT. It yields the protein CSVDSNEKLFF.

The CDR3 sequence: CASTATRLLAATSYEQYF. CDR3 DNA sequence: TGTGCCAGCACCGCGACTCGGCTACTAGCGGCTACCTCCTACGAGCAGTACTTC. The chain carries TRBV5-6 and TRBJ2-7; TRBD2 matches at 8 bases. Trimming removed 6 bases from V and 0 bases from J; junction bases left unmatched: 17. Germline CDR1 SGHDT, CDR2 YYEEEE. The CDR3 covers 18 residues.

The chain has TRBV7-9 and TRBJ2-2; D possibly corresponds to TRBD1 (6 bases). The germline CDR1 and CDR2 sequences are SEHNR and FQNEAQ (reference sequence). CDR3 length: 14 residues. V dropped 5 bases and J dropped 7 bases, with 14 bases sitting between them. The CDR3: CASSPARTVGELFF. CDR3 DNA: TGTGCCAGCAGCCCCGCCCGGACAGTCGGGGAGCTGTTTTTT.

This chain uses TRBV18 with TRBJ2-6; no firm D call. The V gene's germline CDR1 is KGHSH and CDR2 LQKENI. With 3 bases removed from V and 0 bases from J, the gap between germline ends came to 12 bases. The CDR3 spans 17 residues. The CDR3 sequence is CASSPQRIPSGANVLTF. DNA of the CDR3: TGTGCCAGCTCACCCCAGCGTATACCCTCTGGGGCCAACGTCCTGACTTTC. Using reference TRBV18 and TRBJ2-6 for the parts outside the CDR3, the full variable domain is NAGVMQNPRHLVRRRGQEARLRCSPMKGHSHVYWYRQLPEEGLKFMVYLQKENIIDESGMPKERFSAEFPKEGPSILRIQQVVRGDSAAYFCASSPQRIPSGANVLTFGAGSRLTVL.

The chain employs TRBV2 and TRBJ2-3; 9 bases are a match to TRBD2. The CDR3 contains 14 residues. V lost 4 bases and J lost 2; bases outside the gene matches: 1. Germline V gives CDR1 SNHLY, CDR2 FYNNEI. CDR3 sequence reads: CASSGGGATDTQYF. The CDR3, as DNA: TGTGCCAGCAGTGGCGGGGGGGCCACAGATACGCAGTATTTT.

This clone was recorded once. The chain combines TRBV7-8 with TRBJ2-2; D is ambiguous. Trimming pared 0 bases from V and 7 bases from J, leaving 12 bases between. This CDR3 spans 15 amino acids. Germline CDR1 is SGHVS and CDR2 is FQNEAQ. In DNA, the CDR3 is TGTGCCAGCAGCTTAGCGACTTCGCCTGTCGGGGAGCTGTTTTTT. As protein: CASSLATSPVGELFF.

The chain combines TRBV2 with TRBJ2-5; 10 bases align to TRBD2. CDR1 and CDR2 from the germline V gene are SNHLY and FYNNEI. V trimming: 8 bases; J trimming: 0 bases; junction bases outside the gene matches: 6. The CDR3 is 15 amino acids. The CDR3 region has the DNA TGTGCCAGCGGACCCGGGACTAGCGACCAAGAGACCCAGTACTTC. This sequence encodes CASGPGTSDQETQYF.

The chain's CDR3 is CASSLGGSNQPQHF. DNA for the CDR3: TGCGCCAGCAGCTTGGGGGGCAGCAATCAGCCCCAGCATTTT. The genes are TRBV5-1 and TRBJ1-5, with a tentative D call TRBD1 (5 bases). CDR1 is SGHRS and CDR2 is YFSETQ in the germline V gene. Trimming took off 0 bases at V and 1 base at J, with 5 bases between the two ends. This CDR3 region has 14 residues.

V usage is TRBV5-4 and J usage is TRBJ1-1; perhaps TRBD1 as D (5 bases). The CDR3 sequence is 12 residues long. The germline V and J ends were trimmed by 4 bases and 3 bases, with 7 bases remaining between them. The germline gives CDR1 SGHNT, CDR2 YYREEE (reference sequence). In DNA form, the CDR3 reads TGTGCCAGCAGCCGGGGGGACACTGAAGCTTTCTTT. This translates into CASSRGDTEAFF.

This rearrangement joins TRBV14 to TRBJ2-1, with D unclear. The germline V gene has CDR1 SGHDN and CDR2 FVKESK. V lost 1 base to trimming and J lost 7 bases, with 5 bases between them. The CDR3 length is 12 residues. As DNA, the CDR3 is TGTGCCAGCAGCCAAGTCGGGAATGAGCAGTTCTTC. Translated, it gives CASSQVGNEQFF.

This clone appeared a few times. CDR3 bases: TGTGCCAGTAGTGAGGTAGTGAATTCACCCCTCCACTTT. This encodes CASSEVVNSPLHF. The rearrangement uses TRBV19 and TRBJ1-6; D is unresolved. CDR3 size: 13 residues. V lost 5 bases and J 7 bases, leaving 9 bases between the germline ends. The germline V gene encodes CDR1 LNHDA and CDR2 SQIVND (reference sequence).

V gene TRBV5-1 combines with J gene TRBJ1-2; TRBD1 matches 7 bases. Trimming cost V 4 bases and J 0 bases; bases outside gene matches: 9. Germline V gives CDR1 SGHRS, CDR2 YFSETQ. The CDR3 totals 16 residues. The CDR3 region is CASSVVTGDTNYGYTF. Here the CDR3 DNA reads TGCGCCAGCAGCGTCGTTACAGGGGATACTAACTATGGCTACACCTTC.

The rearrangement uses TRBV5-1 and TRBJ2-3; possible D gene TRBD2, 7 bases. Germline V gene lookup returns CDR1 SGHRS and CDR2 YFSETQ. V lost 4 bases and J 4 bases, leaving 16 bases between the germline ends. CDR3 length equals 15 residues. The CDR3 reads CASSDTGGPADTQYF. CDR3 bases: TGCGCCAGCAGCGATACCGGGGGGCCTGCAGATACGCAGTATTTT.

This rearrangement joins TRBV29-1 to TRBJ1-5; the D gene is possibly TRBD1 (6 bases). CDR3 size: 13 residues. CDR1 SQVTM and CDR2 ANQGSEA come from the germline V gene. With 4 bases removed from V and 6 bases from J, the gap between germline ends came to 13 bases. The CDR3 reads CSVVGGEGQPQHF. The CDR3 nucleotides read TGCAGCGTTGTAGGGGGGGAGGGTCAGCCCCAGCATTTT. The full variable domain, with the rest looked up from reference TRBV29-1 and TRBJ1-5, is SAVISQKPSRDICQRGTSLTIQCQVDSQVTMMFWYRQQPGQSLTLIATANQGSEATYESGFVIDKFPISRPNLTFSTLTVSNMSPEDSSIYLCSVVGGEGQPQHFGDGTRLSIL.

This chain uses TRBV7-2 with TRBJ2-5; TRBD2 is a possible D gene (5 bases). CDR3 length equals 15 residues. CDR1 is SGHTA and CDR2 is FQGNSA in the germline V gene. Trimming left V 5 bases short and J 5 bases short, with 18 bases between. Written as DNA, the CDR3 is TGTGCCAGCAGCCCTAGTTTGGGAGAAGGGGAGACCCAGTACTTC. Its protein product is CASSPSLGEGETQYF.

The chain uses TRBV2 and TRBJ2-3; D is unclear. With 7 bases removed from V and 0 bases from J, the gap between germline ends came to 11 bases. The CDR3 spans 14 residues. Germline V gene lookup returns CDR1 SNHLY and CDR2 FYNNEI. CDR3 protein: CASNYGDSTDTQYF. CDR3 bases: TGTGCCAGCAACTACGGAGATAGCACAGATACGCAGTATTTT.

The V and J genes are TRBV11-2 and TRBJ2-2; TRBD1 agrees at 7 bases. V shed 0 bases, J shed 4 bases, and the junction held 8 bases outside the gene matches. Germline CDR1 is SGHAT and CDR2 is FQNNGV. The CDR3 totals 17 residues. CDR3: CASSLDGRGSTTGELFF. The CDR3 DNA is TGTGCCAGCAGCTTAGACGGCAGGGGGTCTACCACCGGGGAGCTGTTTTTT.